These T cell receptor beta chains were read from a single sample in a study of T cell repertoires in cytomegalovirus infection. In TCRdb, the reads were re-called with MiXCR into one record per CDR3 protein. This table has about 240,000 distinct CDR3 sequences, around an eighth appearing once. Sequencing used PBMCs. The receptors shown here come from a human donor in good health (CMV status not recorded). Some clones in this sample may be carry-over from other donors' samples. CDR3s leave out the opening cysteine and the closing phenylalanine or tryptophan. The D gene is left open where the match is weak. Clone size is shown for a subset of rows, as once, few, many or a class of expanded clone.

>TRBJ1-1|.|many|TRBV12-3/TRBV12-4
ASSLSRDTEAF
>TRBJ2-1|.|.|TRBV11-1
ASSLVGSGHNEQF
>TRBJ2-1|TRBD2|many|TRBV7-3
ASSLTAGTSGAYNEQF
>TRBJ2-5|.|many|TRBV7-2
ASSLNGLGGTQY
>TRBJ1-3|.|.|TRBV11-3
ASSRDGPGNTIY
>TRBJ2-7|TRBD1|.|TRBV11-3
ASSSGQGSLYEQY
>TRBJ1-1|.|.|TRBV6-2/TRBV6-3
ASKPGGVGTEAF
>TRBJ1-5|TRBD1|many|TRBV19
ASSPRDRNQPQH
>TRBJ2-2|TRBD1|.|TRBV2
ASSVTGTENTGELF
>TRBJ2-5|.|many|TRBV5-1
ASSLRSVQETQY
>TRBJ1-4|.|once|TRBV6-5
ASSYGGETV
>TRBJ2-7|.|many|TRBV4-3
ASSQDPRIDEQY
>TRBJ2-7|TRBD2|few|TRBV6-2/TRBV6-3
ASSPGLAGTFSDEQY
>TRBJ2-7|TRBD1|many|TRBV28
ASSQTGTGVGEQY
>TRBJ2-2|.|many|TRBV7-8
ASSGVGGVDGELF
>TRBJ2-2|.|many|TRBV7-2
ASSSDSNTGELF
>TRBJ1-5|TRBD1|many|TRBV7-2
ASSLGTGWQPQH